This TCR beta chain was found in a study of blood T cell repertoires in COVID-19. Study-level background: From T cells, B-cell-depleted T cells, or PBMCs came the material, which was cDNA or gDNA.

This CDR3 is built from 16 residues. V was clipped by 6 bases and J by 4 bases; unmatched bases: 14. The germline V gene has CDR1 MNHNY and CDR2 SVGAGI (reference sequence). Here immunoSEQ multiplex PCR was the method, and the copy in TCRdb shows in-frame clones only, minus some. The sample has 200,000 to 300,000 clones, 80% to 90% seen once. This receptor was taken from a man in his 60s with acute or convalescent COVID-19. This chain joins TRBV6-6 and TRBJ2-7, with TRBD1 matching over 8 bases. Material for sequencing was peripheral blood. Here the CDR3 DNA reads TGTGCCAGCAGGGGGGCAGGGGGCGACCATTTTTACGAGCAGTACTTC. Amino acid sequence: CASRGAGGDHFYEQYF.